Listed here are 24 T cell receptor beta chains from one sample, sequenced in a study of T cell responses to AZD1222 COVID-19 vaccine. Profiling relied on immunoSEQ multiplex PCR, and the TCRdb table lists in-frame clones only, not all of them. The table has 150,000 or so clones, approximately 90% seen once; the top ten hold 1.9%. The source was peripheral blood, collected on day 0 of AZD1222 vaccination. The source is an adult in good health.

This sequence joins TRBV24-1 and TRBJ1-5; a weak D match, TRBD1 (6 bases). Trimming removed 3 bases from V and 7 bases from J, with 15 bases in between. This CDR3 is 15 amino acids long. Germline CDR1 is KGHDR and CDR2 is SFDVKD. CDR3 amino acids: CATSDPTGPRQPQHF. The CDR3, as DNA: TGTGCCACCAGTGATCCGACAGGACCGCGGCAGCCCCAGCATTTT.

In its sample, this clone was seen a few times. The rearrangement links TRBV6-1 to TRBJ2-7; 10 nucleotides match TRBD1. The J segment lost 2 bases and the V segment lost 4 bases, leaving 11 bases of the junction unmatched. CDR3 length: 17 residues. Germline CDR1 MNHNS, CDR2 SASEGT. The CDR3 loop is CASSVRSGTGDAYEQYF. The CDR3 nucleotides are TGTGCCAGCAGTGTGAGATCCGGGACAGGGGATGCCTACGAGCAGTACTTC.

The chain couples TRBV5-4 to TRBJ1-1, with D maybe TRBD1 (5 bases). V was shortened by 3 bases and J by 2 bases, with 8 bases between the two germline ends. Looked up from germline, CDR1 is SGHNT and CDR2 is YYREEE (reference sequence). The CDR3 runs to 13 residues. CDR3: CASSWQGNTEAFF. The DNA of the CDR3 is TGTGCCAGCAGCTGGCAGGGTAACACTGAAGCTTTCTTT. The full variable domain, rest sourced from reference TRBV5-4 and TRBJ1-1, is ETGVTQSPTHLIKTRGQQVTLRCSSQSGHNTVSWYQQALGQGPQFIFQYYREEENGRGNFPPRFSGLQFPNYSSELNVNALELDDSALYLCASSWQGNTEAFFGQGTRLTVV.

CDR3 region: CAILSYGTNYEQYF. DNA of the CDR3: TGTGCCATCCTGTCCTACGGGACAAACTACGAGCAGTACTTC. The chain carries TRBV10-3 and TRBJ2-7, with a tentative D call TRBD1 (6 bases). V was trimmed by 8 bases and J by 3 bases, leaving 17 bases between them. This CDR3 contains 14 residues. Germline CDR1 ENHRY, CDR2 SYGVKD.

This rearrangement joins TRBV29-1 to TRBJ1-1, with D perhaps TRBD1 (6 bases). The V end was cut by 7 bases, the J end by 3 bases, with 12 bases between. The germline V gene has CDR1 SQVTM and CDR2 ANQGSEA. CDR3 length equals 12 residues. CDR3 nucleotides: TGCAGCGCCGTGGGGGCGGACACTGAAGCTTTCTTT. Its protein product is CSAVGADTEAFF. Filled out from reference TRBV29-1 and TRBJ1-1, the complete variable domain reads SAVISQKPSRDICQRGTSLTIQCQVDSQVTMMFWYRQQPGQSLTLIATANQGSEATYESGFVIDKFPISRPNLTFSTLTVSNMSPEDSSIYLCSAVGADTEAFFGQGTRLTVV.

The gene calls are TRBV6-5 and TRBJ2-7, with D perhaps TRBD1 or TRBD2 (5 bases each). The V gene's germline CDR1 is MNHEY and CDR2 SVGAGI. CDR3 length: 15 amino acids. Deletions cut 4 bases from V and 1 base from J, with 14 bases between. CDR3 sequence (DNA): TGTGCCAGCAGTTTCGAACCGGGGCTATCCTACGAGCAGTACTTC. This translates into CASSFEPGLSYEQYF.

The V call is TRBV2, the J call TRBJ2-5; D gene unclear. The V gene's germline CDR1 is SNHLY and CDR2 FYNNEI. The CDR3 spans 16 residues. Trimming pared 6 bases from V and 7 bases from J, leaving 24 bases between. CDR3 sequence reads: CASSARSDGPKRTQYF. The CDR3 bases are TGTGCCAGCAGCGCGAGGTCAGATGGGCCAAAGAGGACCCAGTACTTC. The full variable domain, completed using reference TRBV2 and TRBJ2-5, is EPEVTQTPSHQVTQMGQEVILRCVPISNHLYFYWYRQILGQKVEFLVSFYNNEISEKSEIFDDQFSVERPDGSNFTLKIRSTKLEDSAMYFCASSARSDGPKRTQYFGPGTRLLVL.

This clone appeared a few times. V is TRBV2 and J is TRBJ2-2; 13 bases are a match to TRBD2. Germline V lookup: CDR1 SNHLY, CDR2 FYNNEI. The CDR3 length is 17 residues. Unmatched junction bases numbered 7, after V lost 7 bases and J lost 2 bases. The chain's CDR3 is CASTRTSGGVNTGELFF. The CDR3 DNA follows: TGTGCCAGCACCCGGACTAGCGGGGGAGTAAACACCGGGGAGCTGTTTTTT.

A word on this clone: The same CDR3 arises from other DNA sequences in this sample as well. The rearrangement uses TRBV9 and TRBJ1-1; no firm D call. Germline lookup yields CDR1 SGDLS and CDR2 YYNGEE. CDR3 size: 13 residues. V lost 0 bases and J 3 bases, leaving 6 bases between the germline ends. CDR3 coding DNA: TGTGCCAGCAGCGTAGGTGGGGACACTGAAGCTTTCTTT. Translation gives CASSVGGDTEAFF.

In DNA, the CDR3 is TGTGCCAGCATTGGTCCCTACACTGAAGCTTTCTTT. Its protein is CASIGPYTEAFF. This sequence joins TRBV28 and TRBJ1-1; no clear D gene. This CDR3 region has 12 residues. From germline, CDR1 is MDHEN and CDR2 SYDVKM. V shed 7 bases and J shed 3 bases, with 9 bases lying between them.

The CDR3 DNA is TGTGCCAGCAGCGTAGCGGAGACCCAGTACTTC. Residues: CASSVAETQYF. The chain joins TRBV9 to TRBJ2-5; D ambiguous. The CDR3 sequence is 11 residues long. Trimming cost V 0 bases and J 5 bases, with 2 bases left between them. Germline CDR1 is SGDLS and CDR2 is YYNGEE.

The V gene is TRBV3-1 (or the pseudogene TRBV3-2), the J gene TRBJ2-2; D ambiguous. V was trimmed by 0 bases and J by 1 base, leaving 6 bases between them. From germline, CDR1 is LGHDT and CDR2 YNNKEL (reference sequence). The CDR3 length is 15 residues. CDR3 loop: CASSQETLNTGELFF. The CDR3 DNA reads TGTGCCAGCAGCCAAGAAACACTGAACACCGGGGAGCTGTTTTTT.

The chain has TRBV29-1 and TRBJ1-3; the match to TRBD1 covers 8 bases. Germline CDR1 reads SQVTM; CDR2 reads ANQGSEA. The V and J ends lost 7 bases and 3 bases, in that order; junction bases with no gene match: 8. The CDR3 runs 14 residues. As DNA, the CDR3 is TGCAGCGGAGACTTGACAGGGGATGGAAACACCATATATTTT. Its protein is CSGDLTGDGNTIYF.

The rearrangement uses TRBV2 and TRBJ2-2; 7 bases fit TRBD1. With V trimmed by 5 bases and J by 8 bases, 8 bases remained unmatched. The length of the CDR3 is 14 residues. Germline loops: CDR1 SNHLY, CDR2 FYNNEI. This CDR3 is CASSSTTGRGELFF. CDR3 DNA: TGTGCCAGCAGTAGTACGACAGGGCGGGGGGAGCTGTTTTTT.

J is TRBJ2-7 and V is TRBV11-2; D assignment may be TRBD1 or TRBD2 (5 bases each). This CDR3 has 16 amino acids. The germline CDR1 and CDR2 sequences are SGHAT and FQNNGV. V dropped 3 bases and J dropped 7 bases, with 22 bases sitting between them. The CDR3 bases are TGTGCCAGCAGCTTCGGGTCCGGGACGGGTTCTCGTGAGCAGTACTTC. It is translated as CASSFGSGTGSREQYF.

Turning to this clone: Since a much larger clone is just one base distant, this may be a read error. The chain has TRBV19 and TRBJ2-2, with no clear D. The CDR3 loop spans 14 amino acids. CDR1 LNHDA and CDR2 SQIVND come from the germline V gene (reference sequence). DNA of the CDR3: TGTGTCAGTAGTATGGCTAGTCGTTCTGGGGAGCTGTTTTTT. It translates to CVSSMASRSGELFF.

V is TRBV27 and J is TRBJ1-1; tentative D call: TRBD1 (5 bases). CDR3 size: 14 residues. V was trimmed by 6 bases and J by 1 base, leaving 12 bases between them. Germline lookup yields CDR1 MNHEY and CDR2 SMNVEV (reference sequence). CDR3 region: CASRLDTGNTEAFF. The CDR3 DNA sequence: TGTGCCAGCAGACTAGATACAGGGAACACTGAAGCTTTCTTT.

The gene calls are TRBV7-3 and TRBJ2-2, with TRBD1 as a possible D gene (5 bases). Per germline, CDR1 SGHTA and CDR2 FQGTGA. Between the trimmed V and J ends, which lost 4 bases and 1 base, there was a span of 7 bases. The CDR3 totals 14 residues. For the CDR3, the DNA is TGTGCCAGCAGCTCAGGACAGAACACCGGGGAGCTGTTTTTT. Protein sequence: CASSSGQNTGELFF.

This clone was seen just once. The V gene is TRBV2, the J gene TRBJ1-2; 12 bases are shared with TRBD1. The CDR3 sequence is 15 residues long. CDR1 SNHLY and CDR2 FYNNEI come from the germline V gene. Trimming took 8 bases from V and 4 from J; bases not matched to a gene: 8. CDR3 DNA sequence: TGTGCCAGCTACAGGGGGACAGGGGGCGGCTATGGCTACACCTTC. As protein: CASYRGTGGGYGYTF.

The chain carries TRBV29-1 and TRBJ2-3, with D unresolved. Germline assignment: CDR1 SQVTM and CDR2 ANQGSEA. The CDR3 consists of 11 residues. The germline V and J ends were trimmed by 7 bases and 4 bases, with 9 bases remaining between them. The chain's CDR3 is CSAASADTQYF. CDR3 DNA: TGCAGCGCGGCCTCGGCAGATACGCAGTATTTT.

The V gene is TRBV6-6, the J gene TRBJ1-3; possibly TRBD1 for D (6 bases). Trimming stripped 5 bases from V and 1 base from J, with 9 bases between. Germline assignment: CDR1 MNHNY and CDR2 SVGAGI (reference sequence). CDR3 length: 14 amino acids. The CDR3 loop reads CASSKGGSGNTIYF. CDR3 DNA: TGTGCCAGCAGTAAAGGGGGGTCTGGAAACACCATATATTTT.

The chain recombines TRBV14 with TRBJ2-3, with D hard to call. The CDR3 has 13 residues. Germline lookup yields CDR1 SGHDN and CDR2 FVKESK. Trimming pared 4 bases from V and 6 bases from J, leaving 11 bases between. CDR3 nucleotides: TGTGCCAGCAGCCGCTCTTGGATGGATACGCAGTATTTT. Translated: CASSRSWMDTQYF.

The chain combines TRBV9 with TRBJ2-2; TRBD2 matches at 8 bases. J was trimmed by 6 bases and V by 0 bases; bases with no gene match: 4. CDR1 is SGDLS and CDR2 is YYNGEE in the germline V gene. The CDR3 consists of 15 residues. The CDR3 sequence: CASSVAGGPAGELFF. Written as DNA, the CDR3 is TGTGCCAGCAGCGTAGCGGGAGGGCCAGCCGGGGAGCTGTTTTTT.

V gene TRBV30 combines with J gene TRBJ2-4, with D uncertain. This CDR3 has 14 amino acids. Germline-derived CDR1 and CDR2 are GTSNPN and SVGIG (reference sequence). V was cut by 4 bases and J by 1 base, with 11 bases left in between. In DNA, the CDR3 is TGTGCCTGGAACGCCCGGCAGGCCAAAAACATTCAGTACTTC. It yields the protein CAWNARQAKNIQYF.